The 22 T cell receptor beta chains below come from one sample, sequenced in a study of shared clonotypes between healthy human individuals. Using immunoSEQ multiplex PCR, the repertoire was profiled, and TCRdb retains in-frame clones only, with some absent. Of about 2.4 million clones listed, under 95% are singletons. The sequencing sample was made of naive CD4+ T cells from PBMCs. The subset was: CD45RA+ positively selected. The receptors derive from a man younger than 35 in good health. Some clones in this sample may be carry-over from other donors' samples.

V gene TRBV7-6 combines with J gene TRBJ2-1; weak D call: TRBD1 (7 bases). Trimming removed 4 bases at V and 15 bases at J, with 19 bases between. CDR1 SGHVS and CDR2 FNYEAQ come from the germline V gene. This CDR3 has 13 residues. The CDR3 DNA sequence: TGTGCCAGCAGCTCACCGGGGGACAGCCGGCGGTTCTTC. This codes for CASSSPGDSRRFF.

The chain carries TRBV19 and TRBJ2-7; 8 bases map to TRBD1. Germline trimming cut 4 bases from V and 2 bases from J; bases unmatched to any gene: 4. This CDR3 is 14 amino acids long. Germline V gene lookup returns CDR1 LNHDA and CDR2 SQIVND (reference sequence). The CDR3 DNA sequence: TGTGCCAGTAGTAGGACAGGGACAACCTACGAGCAGTACTTC. As protein: CASSRTGTTYEQYF.

The chain employs TRBV28 and TRBJ2-5; D gene uncertain. The germline CDR1 and CDR2 sequences are MDHEN and SYDVKM. The CDR3 consists of 14 residues. Trimming took off 3 bases at V and 1 base at J, with 9 bases between the two ends. The CDR3 region has the DNA TGTGCCAGCAGTTTTGCCGTCCCCCAAGAGACCCAGTACTTC. This encodes CASSFAVPQETQYF.

V and J are TRBV10-3 and TRBJ1-1, with TRBD1 as a possible D gene (5 bases). CDR1 and CDR2 (germline): ENHRY, SYGVKD. The CDR3 sequence is 15 residues long. V was pared by 2 bases and J by 1 base, with 11 bases between. The CDR3 nucleotides read TGTGCCATCAGTGAGATTCTGGGGGAGAACACTGAAGCTTTCTTT. Translated, it gives CAISEILGENTEAFF.

The chain links TRBV4-3 to TRBJ2-6; D unresolved. The CDR3 has 14 amino acids. From germline, CDR1 is LGHNA and CDR2 YSLEER. V was shortened by 1 base and J by 1 base, with 2 bases between the two germline ends. The CDR3 DNA reads TGCGCCAGCAGCCAAGTGTCTGGGGCCAACGTCCTGACTTTC. Translating it yields CASSQVSGANVLTF.

The chain links TRBV10-3 to TRBJ2-7; 7 bases are a match to TRBD1. Looked up from germline, CDR1 is ENHRY and CDR2 is SYGVKD. The CDR3 extends over 15 amino acids. The V and J ends lost 6 bases and 2 bases, in that order; junction bases with no gene match: 10. The CDR3 loop reads CAISPRGIDTYEQYF. The CDR3 DNA follows: TGTGCCATCAGCCCCAGGGGGATCGATACCTACGAGCAGTACTTC.

V gene TRBV7-3 combines with J gene TRBJ2-1; D possibly corresponds to TRBD1 (6 bases). CDR3 length: 18 amino acids. Germline V gene sequence: CDR1 SGHTA, CDR2 FQGTGA. Trimming took off 1 base at V and 3 bases at J, with 19 bases between the two ends. This chain's CDR3 is CASSLNSARTAIYNEQFF. Written as DNA, the CDR3 is TGTGCCAGCAGCTTAAATTCGGCTAGGACAGCAATCTACAATGAGCAGTTCTTC.

On this clone itself: The same CDR3 can be traced to other DNA sequences in this sample. The chain has TRBV20-1 and TRBJ2-1, with a tentative D call TRBD2 (5 bases). The germline V gene encodes CDR1 DFQATT and CDR2 SNEGSKA (reference sequence). The ends were cut back, 6 bases at V and 7 bases at J, with 10 bases in the middle. There are 11 residues in the CDR3. The CDR3 DNA sequence: TGCAGTGCCCGAACTAGGAATGAGCAGTTCTTC. It yields the protein CSARTRNEQFF.

The chain couples TRBV10-3 to TRBJ2-5, with D perhaps matching TRBD2 (6 bases). V was shortened by 5 bases and J by 2 bases, with 15 bases between the two germline ends. The germline V gene has CDR1 ENHRY and CDR2 SYGVKD. The CDR3 has 15 amino acids. CDR3 DNA: TGTGCCATCAGTTTCCTTAGCGGCCTACAAGAGACCCAGTACTTC. Protein sequence: CAISFLSGLQETQYF.

Notes on this clone: Other DNA sequences in the sample encode the same CDR3. The rearrangement uses TRBV7-3 and TRBJ2-7; 9 positions match TRBD1. J lost 2 bases, V lost 2 bases, and 4 bases had no gene match. The CDR3 totals 15 residues. Germline loops: CDR1 SGHTA, CDR2 FQGTGA. Written as DNA, the CDR3 is TGTGCCAGCAGCTTAGGGACAGGGTTAACCTACGAGCAGTACTTC. Protein sequence: CASSLGTGLTYEQYF.

This clone was seen just once. V is TRBV9 and J is TRBJ2-4, with 7 bases identical to TRBD1. Germline V gives CDR1 SGDLS, CDR2 YYNGEE. The CDR3 loop spans 14 amino acids. The V and J ends lost 0 bases and 10 bases, in that order; junction bases with no gene match: 7. CDR3 in DNA: TGTGCCAGCAGCGTAGCTACAGCAGGGGGAATTCAGTACTTC. Its translation: CASSVATAGGIQYF.

The CDR3 region has the DNA TGTGCCAGCAGGGGACAGGGTGGCCAATATGAAAAACTGTTTTTT. Translating it yields CASRGQGGQYEKLFF. The chain has TRBV27 and TRBJ1-4; 9 bases fit TRBD1. V gave up 6 bases and J gave up 6 bases; unmatched junction bases: 8. Germline CDR1 is MNHEY and CDR2 is SMNVEV (reference sequence). The CDR3 sequence is 15 residues long. The full variable domain, its missing parts supplied by reference TRBV27 and TRBJ1-4, is EAQVTQNPRYLITVTGKKLTVTCSQNMNHEYMSWYRQDPGLGLRQIYYSMNVEVTDKGDVPEGYKVSRKEKRNFPLILESPSPNQTSLYFCASRGQGGQYEKLFFGSGTQLSVL.

This CDR3 reads CASSELAGSSYNEQFF. The CDR3 DNA reads TGTGCCAGCAGCGAACTAGCGGGGAGCTCCTACAATGAGCAGTTCTTC. The V gene is TRBV9, the J gene TRBJ2-1, with TRBD2 matching over 10 bases. In germline, CDR1 is SGDLS, CDR2 YYNGEE. This CDR3 spans 16 amino acids. Trimming removed 3 bases from V and 0 bases from J; junction bases left unmatched: 3.

CDR3 protein: CATSPLRGSGDLEETQYF. For the CDR3, the DNA is TGTGCCACCAGCCCTCTCAGGGGCAGCGGGGATTTGGAGGAGACCCAGTACTTC. The gene calls are TRBV15 and TRBJ2-5; TRBD2 is a possible D gene (7 bases). CDR3 size: 18 residues. Germline assignment: CDR1 LNHNV and CDR2 YYDKDF (reference sequence). Trimming shortened V by 5 bases and J by 5 bases, and 27 bases separated the two germline ends.

The chain employs TRBV6-5 and TRBJ1-2; D unclear. V lost 1 base, J lost 6 bases, and 9 bases lay in between. CDR1 and CDR2 from the germline V gene are MNHEY and SVGAGI. The CDR3 has 13 residues. The CDR3 DNA is TGTGCCAGCAGTTACTGGCAGTCGGATGGCTACACCTTC. It translates to CASSYWQSDGYTF.

The chain links TRBV4-2 to TRBJ2-7; 10 bases agree with TRBD2. From germline, CDR1 is LGHNA and CDR2 YNFKEQ. The CDR3 runs 17 residues. The trim removed 0 bases at V and 0 bases at J, leaving 5 bases unmatched. In nucleotides, the CDR3 is TGTGCCAGCAGCCAAGATTTACTAGCGGGGAGCTCCTACGAGCAGTACTTC. It codes for CASSQDLLAGSSYEQYF.

In its sample, this clone was seen once. The gene calls are TRBV4-3 and TRBJ2-3; TRBD2 aligns across 7 bases. CDR1 and CDR2 (germline): LGHNA, YSLEER. The CDR3 consists of 14 residues. V lost 3 bases and J lost 7; bases outside the gene matches: 7. The CDR3 DNA sequence: TGCGCCAGCAGCCAGGGGGGGAGGGTGAATACGCAGTATTTT. Protein sequence: CASSQGGRVNTQYF.

V usage is TRBV10-3 and J usage is TRBJ2-3, with 10 bases matching TRBD2. V was clipped by 7 bases and J by 1 base; unmatched bases: 5. Germline V lookup: CDR1 ENHRY, CDR2 SYGVKD. CDR3 length: 15 residues. CDR3 in amino acids: CAITSGRGGTDTQYF. CDR3 coding DNA: TGTGCCATCACTAGCGGGAGAGGGGGCACAGATACGCAGTATTTT.

The chain joins TRBV2 to TRBJ2-7; 8 nucleotides line up with TRBD1. In germline, CDR1 is SNHLY, CDR2 FYNNEI. After removal of 6 bases from V and 0 bases from J, the junction contained 13 bases not matched to a gene. CDR3 length equals 17 residues. The CDR3 sequence: CASRLVVTGGNSYEQYF. Here the CDR3 DNA reads TGTGCCAGCAGGTTGGTCGTTACAGGGGGAAACTCCTACGAGCAGTACTTC. Full variable domain (outside the CDR3, taken from reference TRBV2 and TRBJ2-7): EPEVTQTPSHQVTQMGQEVILRCVPISNHLYFYWYRQILGQKVEFLVSFYNNEISEKSEIFDDQFSVERPDGSNFTLKIRSTKLEDSAMYFCASRLVVTGGNSYEQYFGPGTRLTVT.

V is TRBV28 and J is TRBJ1-5; D not resolved. With 8 bases removed from V and 0 bases from J, the gap between germline ends came to 8 bases. The CDR3 is 13 residues long. In germline, CDR1 is MDHEN, CDR2 SYDVKM. The CDR3 is CASGGFSNQPQHF. CDR3 bases: TGTGCCAGCGGAGGGTTTAGCAATCAGCCCCAGCATTTT.

Only one count was recorded for this clone. The V call is TRBV14, the J call TRBJ2-2, with a weak D call TRBD1 (5 bases). CDR1 is SGHDN, CDR2 FVKESK, per germline. V lost 1 base, J lost 3 bases, and 9 bases lay in between. The CDR3 runs 15 residues. This CDR3 is CASSQALGDTGELFF. The CDR3 DNA reads as TGTGCCAGCAGCCAAGCTTTAGGGGACACCGGGGAGCTGTTTTTT.

The V call is TRBV28, the J call TRBJ2-1; maybe TRBD1 (5 bases). V was clipped by 3 bases and J by 6 bases, with 18 bases between them. This CDR3 is built from 16 residues. The germline V gene encodes CDR1 MDHEN and CDR2 SYDVKM. The CDR3 sequence is CASSLPQGKLSNEQFF. CDR3 bases: TGTGCCAGCAGTTTGCCTCAGGGCAAACTAAGCAATGAGCAGTTCTTC.